Listed here are 2 T cell receptor beta chains from one sample, sequenced in a study of persistence of HIV-infected CD4 T cells. For these receptors, no antigen is known. The libraries were made with immunoSEQ version 4 in survey mode. Assay: immunoSEQ multiplex PCR; the TCRdb copy retains only in-frame clones and omits some. This sample carries about 60,000 clones, 70% to 75% of them seen once, and the ten largest clones take around 1.7%. An overlapping HIV-1 Gag peptide pool stimulated these cells at roughly 0.97 ug/peptide/mL. CD40L-negative CD69-negative CD45RO-high memory CD4+ T cells were sorted as populations depleted of antigen-responding cells. Material: CD4+ T cells sorted from PBMCs after approximately 19-hour stimulation, obtained from a patient who received antiretroviral therapy. The receptors originated from an adult man with HIV who was CMV-seropositive.

The CDR3 is CSARERTEAFF. Written as DNA, the CDR3 is TGCAGTGCTAGGGAGAGGACTGAAGCTTTCTTT. The chain joins TRBV20-1 to TRBJ1-1; the D is unclear. This CDR3 spans 11 amino acids. From germline, CDR1 is DFQATT and CDR2 SNEGSKA (reference sequence). With 3 bases removed from V and 5 bases from J, the gap between germline ends came to 7 bases.

The chain carries TRBV2 and TRBJ1-2; 7 bases map to TRBD1. With 2 bases clipped from V and 6 bases from J, the junction kept 3 bases outside the gene matches. CDR1 is SNHLY and CDR2 is FYNNEI in the germline V gene. The CDR3 consists of 13 residues. CDR3 sequence: CASSETGEDGYTF. The CDR3 region has the DNA TGTGCCAGCAGTGAAACAGGGGAAGATGGCTACACCTTC.